The T cell receptor beta chain under discussion was sequenced for a study of blood T cell repertoires in COVID-19. Overall study: Samples of COVID-19 (acute and convalescent) were obtained from the United States, Italy and Spain. Nucleic acid was either cDNA or gDNA, and it came from T cells, B-cell-depleted T cells, or PBMCs.

The sample holds a few counts of this clone. Assay: immunoSEQ multiplex PCR; the TCRdb copy retains only in-frame clones and omits some. Of approximately 150,000 clones in the sample, around 90% were seen once. Per germline, CDR1 SNHLY and CDR2 FYNNEI. V was cut by 4 bases and J by 0 bases, with 15 bases left in between. CDR3 length: 16 residues. The source of this sequence is a woman aged 45-59 years with acute or convalescent COVID-19. The sequenced sample consisted of peripheral blood. The chain combines TRBV2 with TRBJ1-1; D is unresolved. CDR3 sequence (DNA): TGTGCCAGCAGTGTGGAATTCGCAGGATTGAACACTGAAGCTTTCTTT. It codes for CASSVEFAGLNTEAFF.